The source of this T cell receptor beta chain is a study of lymphopenia after photon versus proton radiotherapy. Overall study findings and caveats: Under photons, naive T cells and diversity fell while effector/memory populations rose. In patients who died, overall survival fell as post-nadir TCR diversity dropped more. After the lymphocyte nadir, photon-treated repertoires showed oligoclonal expansion, especially of CD8+ Temra cells.

Concerning this clone itself: Its target is unknown.

Germline lookup yields CDR1 LGHNA and CDR2 YNFKEQ. The V gene lost 1 base and the J gene lost 1 base, with 4 bases spanning the gap. This CDR3 is 14 amino acids long. Assay: immunoSEQ multiplex PCR; the TCRdb copy retains only in-frame clones and omits some. The repertoire holds around 55,000 clones, with roughly 83% as singletons. The receptor's source is a man aged 55 to 70 with pancreatic cancer. The chain couples TRBV4-2 to TRBJ2-2; no reliable D call. This specimen was peripheral blood, taken from a patient treated with proton-based radiotherapy. This chain's CDR3 is CASSQVGNTGELFF. In DNA form, the CDR3 reads TGTGCCAGCAGCCAAGTGGGGAACACCGGGGAGCTGTTTTTT.